These T cell receptor beta chains were read from a single sample in a study of shared clonotypes between healthy human individuals. The data were produced by immunoSEQ multiplex PCR, yet TCRdb's version contains in-frame clones alone and is incomplete. The table has fewer than 500,000 clones, about 79% seen once. The sequenced sample consisted of PBMCs. The receptors come from a woman between 40 and 55 years old in good health. Some clones in this sample may be carry-over from other donors' samples. The CDR3 runs from the conserved cysteine through the conserved F or W. The order of the fields is V gene, D gene, clone size, J gene, CDR3 DNA, CDR3 protein. A D gene is named only where the DNA matches it firmly. A row's size may be missing; if present it is once, few, many or a size class.

V: TRBV2; D: -; size: -; J: TRBJ2-1; DNA: TGTGCCAGCAGCGCGGGGCCATACAATGAGCAGTTCTTC; CDR3: CASSAGPYNEQFF
V: TRBV7-6; D: -; size: -; J: TRBJ2-7; DNA: TGTGCCAGCAGCCCTAGAGGGGTATCCTACGAGCAGTACTTC; CDR3: CASSPRGVSYEQYF
V: TRBV11-2; D: -; size: -; J: TRBJ1-3; DNA: TGTGCCAGCAGCTTAGATCCCGACGGAAACACCATATATTTT; CDR3: CASSLDPDGNTIYF
V: TRBV11-2; D: TRBD1; size: -; J: TRBJ1-6; DNA: TGTGCCAGCAGCTTAAACAGGGGGGGGAATTCACCCCTCCACTTT; CDR3: CASSLNRGGNSPLHF
V: TRBV25-1; D: -; size: few; J: TRBJ1-1; DNA: TGTGCCAGCAGTGAATATCAGGGCACTGAAGCTTTCTTT; CDR3: CASSEYQGTEAFF
V: TRBV4-2; D: -; size: -; J: TRBJ1-5; DNA: TGTGCCAGCAGCCAAGAGTTCACAGGGAGGGCGGGGGGCAATCAGCCCCAGCATTTT; CDR3: CASSQEFTGRAGGNQPQHF
V: TRBV5-1; D: TRBD2; size: -; J: TRBJ2-3; DNA: TGCGCCAGCAGCAGGCGGGAGAGCACAGATACGCAGTATTTT; CDR3: CASSRRESTDTQYF
V: TRBV7-6; D: -; size: -; J: TRBJ2-7; DNA: TGTGCCAGCAGCCCCTCGGCAGAGTCCTACGAGCAGTACTTC; CDR3: CASSPSAESYEQYF
V: TRBV7-9; D: -; size: -; J: TRBJ1-4; DNA: TGTGCCAGCAGTTGGGGGTATGCAACTAATGAAAAACTGTTTTTT; CDR3: CASSWGYATNEKLFF
V: TRBV7-3; D: -; size: -; J: TRBJ2-3; DNA: TGTGCCAGCAGCCCGGGGGCGTCCGGTACGCAGTATTTT; CDR3: CASSPGASGTQYF
V: TRBV21-1; D: -; size: -; J: TRBJ2-1; DNA: TGTGCCAGCACCAAATGGGGCAGCGGGAGGGCCAATGAGCAGTTCTTC; CDR3: CASTKWGSGRANEQFF
V: TRBV12-2; D: -; size: -; J: TRBJ1-5; DNA: TGTGCAAGTCGTGGAGGTCGGGAGATGGTTCAGCCCCAGCATTTT; CDR3: CASRGGREMVQPQHF
V: TRBV18; D: TRBD1; size: -; J: TRBJ1-1; DNA: TGTGCCAGCTCTCAGGGGGGGACTGAAGCTTTCTTT; CDR3: CASSQGGTEAFF
V: TRBV5-1; D: TRBD2; size: -; J: TRBJ2-1; DNA: TGCGCCAGCAGCTTGGGACTAGCGGGAGGAAGGTACAATGAGCAGTTCTTC; CDR3: CASSLGLAGGRYNEQFF
V: TRBV2; D: TRBD1; size: -; J: TRBJ2-5; DNA: TGTGCCAGCAGTGAAAGTTTCCCCCAGACAGGGCTGAAGGAGACCCAGTACTTC; CDR3: CASSESFPQTGLKETQYF
V: TRBV9; D: -; size: -; J: TRBJ2-2; DNA: TGTGCCAGCAGCGTAGGGGACACTAATCCGAACACCGGGGAGCTGTTTTTT; CDR3: CASSVGDTNPNTGELFF
V: TRBV5-1; D: TRBD1; size: -; J: TRBJ2-3; DNA: TGCGCCAGCAGCAGAGACAGGGTGGGCACAGATACGCAGTATTTT; CDR3: CASSRDRVGTDTQYF
V: TRBV5-1; D: -; size: -; J: TRBJ1-2; DNA: TGCGCCAGCAGCGACCCCGGGGCCCCTAATGGCTACACCTTC; CDR3: CASSDPGAPNGYTF
V: TRBV27; D: -; size: -; J: TRBJ2-1; DNA: TGTGCCAGCAGCTTAAACAGATTGAGCTCCTACAATGAGCAGTTCTTC; CDR3: CASSLNRLSSYNEQFF
V: TRBV6-1; D: -; size: -; J: TRBJ2-7; DNA: TGTGCCAGCGGACGCTACGAGCAGTACTTC; CDR3: CASGRYEQYF